These T cell receptor beta chains were read from a single sample in a study of identical twins. Each CDR3 protein is one row after TCRdb ran MiXCR on the 5' RACE reads. Of roughly 290,000 distinct CDR3 sequences listed, roughly 8.6% were seen once; the top ten hold 2% to 2.5%. These data also featured in a second study, about yellow fever vaccine responses in identical twins.

Sequencing was done on a sample of memory (CD45RO+) T cells sorted from blood. These receptors were taken from a woman between 18 and 29 years old in good health. The CDR3 runs from the conserved cysteine through the conserved F or W. A D gene is named only where the DNA matches it firmly. Only some rows state a clone size, as once, few, many or a class for expanded clones.

j_call d_call clone_size v_call cdr3_nt cdr3_aa
TRBJ2-3 TRBD2 NA TRBV5-1 TGCGCCAGCAGCATGGCGGGAGGTTTGGATACGCAGTATTTT CASSMAGGLDTQYF
TRBJ2-1 TRBD2 NA TRBV6-1 TGTGCCAGCAGTGAGTTAGCGGGAGACATCGTCGGGGCAACGAGATACAATGAGCAGTTCTTC CASSELAGDIVGATRYNEQFF
TRBJ1-2 NA many TRBV5-1 TGCGCCAGCAGCTTGTCGGCTAACTATGGCTACACCTTC CASSLSANYGYTF
TRBJ1-2 TRBD1 many TRBV6-1 TGTGCCAGCAGACCTGACAGGGGAGATAGCTATGGCTACACCTTC CASRPDRGDSYGYTF
TRBJ2-5 NA few TRBV7-9 TGTGCCAGCAGCTTGAATAAGGGGAGGGAGACCCAGTACTTC CASSLNKGRETQYF
TRBJ2-5 NA many TRBV4-1 TGCGCCAGCAGCCAAGATAGTGGAAGGCAAGAGACCCAGTACTTC CASSQDSGRQETQYF
TRBJ2-2 TRBD1 NA TRBV6-1 TGTGCCAGCAGCCGGACAGGGGCCGGGGAGCTGTTTTTT CASSRTGAGELFF
TRBJ2-3 NA many TRBV6-2/TRBV6-3 TGTGCCAGCAGGGGGCAAGCAATGGATACGCAGTATTTT CASRGQAMDTQYF
TRBJ2-7 NA NA TRBV5-1 TGCGCCAGCAGCTGGGGGGACAGAGCCTACGAGCAGTACTTC CASSWGDRAYEQYF
TRBJ1-2 NA few TRBV15 TGTGCCACCAGCAGAGGCCCAGGGATTGGCTATGGCTACACCTTC CATSRGPGIGYGYTF
TRBJ1-2 NA NA TRBV3-1 TGTGCCAGCAGCCAGAGCGACGGGTCCTATGGCTACACCTTC CASSQSDGSYGYTF
TRBJ2-1 TRBD2 few TRBV7-8 TGTGCCAGCAGCTCGCGACTAGCGGGAGATTGGGACAATGAGCAGTTCTTC CASSSRLAGDWDNEQFF
TRBJ1-5 NA few TRBV7-2 TGTGCCAGCAGCTTAGCAAGCAGCCCCAATCAGCCCCAGCATTTT CASSLASSPNQPQHF
TRBJ2-2 TRBD2 once TRBV5-4 TGTGCCAGCAGCAGAGGACTAGCGGAAGAAAGCAGCACCGGGGAGCTGTTTTTT CASSRGLAEESSTGELFF
TRBJ2-1 NA few TRBV9 TGTGCCAGCAGCGTAGTCCAGACAGGTGTCCATGAGCAGTTCTTC CASSVVQTGVHEQFF
TRBJ2-1 NA few TRBV6-1 TGTGCCAGCAGTGAAGGGGGCGGAGGCTCCTACAATGAGCAGTTCTTC CASSEGGGGSYNEQFF
TRBJ2-5 NA many TRBV11-2 TGTGCCAGCAGCTTTGACGGACCAAGGGAGACCCAGTACTTC CASSFDGPRETQYF
TRBJ2-2 TRBD2 many TRBV29-1 TGCAGCGTTGCTAGCGGGAGGGGATCGAACACCGGGGAGCTGTTTTTT CSVASGRGSNTGELFF
TRBJ2-1 NA NA TRBV27 TGTCGTGGGGGGCAGGCAGTCTACAATGAGCAGTTCTTC CRGGQAVYNEQFF
TRBJ2-2 TRBD2 many TRBV12-3/TRBV12-4 TGTGCCAGCAGAAAGACTAGCGGGGGCTCGAACCCCGGGGAGCTGTTTTTT CASRKTSGGSNPGELFF
TRBJ1-1 TRBD1 NA TRBV20-1 TGCAGTGCTTCCAGGACAGGGCCGAACACTGAAGCTTTCTTT CSASRTGPNTEAFF
TRBJ1-3 NA NA TRBV15 TGTGCCACCAGCAGACAAAGAAACACCATATATTTT CATSRQRNTIYF
TRBJ2-2 TRBD2 NA TRBV7-9 TGTGCCAGCAGCCCAAGGCTAGCGGGAGTAGGAACCGGGGAGCTGTTTTTT CASSPRLAGVGTGELFF
TRBJ1-6 NA NA TRBV13 TGTGCCAGCAGCTTACAGGGTGGTACCTATAATTCACCCCTCCACTTT CASSLQGGTYNSPLHF
TRBJ2-3 TRBD1 many TRBV5-6 TGTGCCAGCAGCTTGGTAATCCATCAGGGGGCTGGTACAGATACGCAGTATTTT CASSLVIHQGAGTDTQYF
TRBJ1-4 NA many TRBV15 TGTGCCACCAGCACTCGTGGTAGGGCCACAACTAATGAAAAACTGTTTTTT CATSTRGRATTNEKLFF
TRBJ2-2 TRBD1 many TRBV7-7 TGTGCCAGCAGCTCAATGAAGACAGGGGCCGGGGAGCTGTTTTTT CASSSMKTGAGELFF
TRBJ2-3 NA many TRBV11-2 TGTGCCAGCAGCTTAGTTGACTACCGCACAGATACGCAGTATTTT CASSLVDYRTDTQYF
TRBJ2-2 NA few TRBV6-4 TGTGCCAGCAGTGTGGGACAAAACACCGGGGAGCTGTTTTTT CASSVGQNTGELFF
TRBJ2-1 TRBD2 NA TRBV13 TGTGCCAGCAGTTTTTACACTAGCGGGAGCAATGAGCAGTTCTTC CASSFYTSGSNEQFF
TRBJ1-2 TRBD1 NA TRBV27 TGTGCCAGCAGTTTACAGCAGGGGGCGCGGTATGGCTACACCTTC CASSLQQGARYGYTF